What follows are 8 T cell receptor beta chains derived from one specimen sequenced in a study of blood T cell repertoires in COVID-19. The table came from immunoSEQ multiplex PCR; TCRdb's copy has only in-frame clones and leaves some out. In the table there are some 93,000 clones, 82% of which are singletons. The source material was peripheral blood. The receptors here all came from a man aged 65 to 85 with acute or convalescent COVID-19.

The chain carries TRBV18 and TRBJ2-5, with TRBD2 matching 9 bases. The V and J ends lost 0 bases and 9 bases, in that order; junction bases with no gene match: 14. Germline CDR1 and CDR2: KGHSH and LQKENI. CDR3 length equals 17 residues. The CDR3 region has the DNA TGTGCCAGCTCACCACCCGCGGGAGGGCACTTAGAGGAGGCCCAGTACTTC. Its protein product is CASSPPAGGHLEEAQYF.

The chain recombines TRBV6-5 with TRBJ2-1; 10 bases fit TRBD2. CDR1 is MNHEY, CDR2 SVGAGI, per germline. The CDR3 consists of 13 residues. V shed 6 bases and J 6 bases; nucleotides not matched to a gene: 2. DNA of the CDR3: TGTGCCAGCAGGAGCGGGGGGGTCAATGAGCAGTTCTTC. Encoded protein: CASRSGGVNEQFF.

The genes are TRBV7-9 and TRBJ1-5; 8 bases fit TRBD1. CDR1 SEHNR and CDR2 FQNEAQ come from the germline V gene (reference sequence). There are 19 residues in the CDR3. After removal of 2 bases from V and 4 bases from J, the junction contained 16 bases not matched to a gene. CDR3 DNA sequence: TGTGCCAGCAGCTTATGGCAGGGGGCGTATCCTGGAGGAAATCAGCCCCAGCATTTT. This sequence encodes CASSLWQGAYPGGNQPQHF. Complete variable domain (other parts from reference TRBV7-9 and TRBJ1-5): DTGVSQNPRHKITKRGQNVTFRCDPISEHNRLYWYRQTLGQGPEFLTYFQNEAQLEKSRLLSDRFSAERPKGSFSTLEIQRTEQGDSAMYLCASSLWQGAYPGGNQPQHFGDGTRLSIL.

This sequence joins TRBV6-4 and TRBJ2-1; TRBD1 aligns across 9 bases. With 2 bases clipped from V and 8 bases from J, the junction kept 7 bases outside the gene matches. Germline values: CDR1 MRHNA, CDR2 SNTAGT. The CDR3 extends over 15 amino acids. As DNA, the CDR3 is TGTGCCAGCAGTGACCGGGACAGGGTAGTCGATGAGCAGTTCTTC. Its protein is CASSDRDRVVDEQFF.

There are a few counts of this clone. The CDR3, as DNA: TGTGCCAGCAGTTTTGACTCGGGACAGGGGACCACTGAAGCTTTCTTT. It specifies CASSFDSGQGTTEAFF. This chain uses TRBV27 with TRBJ1-1; 10 nucleotides line up with TRBD1. CDR1 MNHEY and CDR2 SMNVEV come from the germline V gene (reference sequence). The CDR3 length is 16 residues. J lost 4 bases, V lost 3 bases, and 8 bases had no gene match.

The J gene is TRBJ1-4, the V gene TRBV5-6, with 9 bases identical to TRBD1. The CDR3 spans 15 residues. Trimming cost V 4 bases and J 5 bases; bases outside gene matches: 6. Germline lookup yields CDR1 SGHDT and CDR2 YYEEEE. CDR3 in amino acids: CASSQRGTGNEKLFF. CDR3 nucleotides: TGTGCCAGCAGCCAAAGGGGGACAGGGAATGAAAAACTGTTTTTT.

The V gene is TRBV18, the J gene TRBJ1-5, with 7 bases lining up with TRBD1. J lost 10 bases, V lost 3 bases, and 9 bases had no gene match. Germline V gene lookup returns CDR1 KGHSH and CDR2 LQKENI. CDR3 length: 14 residues. CDR3 residues: CASSPGQTSGPQHF. Written as DNA, the CDR3 is TGTGCCAGCTCACCGGGACAGACTTCGGGACCCCAGCATTTT.

This clone is a singleton in its sample. V is TRBV7-2 and J is TRBJ1-5; tentative D call: TRBD1 (6 bases). Germline-derived CDR1 and CDR2 are SGHTA and FQGNSA. The CDR3 runs 15 residues. Trimming stripped 5 bases from V and 4 bases from J, with 15 bases between. CDR3 residues: CASSTGQYGNQPQHF. CDR3 bases: TGTGCCAGCAGCACCGGACAGTACGGGAATCAGCCCCAGCATTTT.